This T cell receptor beta chain stems from a study of OX40 agonist ivuxolimab in advanced cancers. Study context: Clinicians treated patients with ivuxolimab, an agonistic anti-OX40 (CD134) antibody. Ivuxolimab was delivered to patients intravenously every 2 weeks at doses spanning 0.01 to 10 mg/kg. Study observations and caveats: Expanded clones belonging to CD8+ T cells outnumbered, on average, those of CD4+.

With respect to this clone: The antigen is unknown. A junction end diverges from the germline sequence, so it may reflect a read error.

Produced via immunoSEQ multiplex PCR; TCRdb's table is partial and in-frame only. The data show 40,000 or so clones, approximately 88% seen once. In germline, CDR1 is LNHDA, CDR2 SQIVND (reference sequence). The CDR3 is 12 amino acids. Excluded were patients having autoimmune disease history or systemic immunosuppression. The specimen comprised CD4+ or CD8+ T cells sorted from blood, sampled in a trial of the OX40 agonist ivuxolimab. The sequence was obtained from an adult with an advanced solid tumor such as melanoma, head and neck, liver or kidney cancer. The gene calls are TRBV19 and TRBJ2-3, with 9 nucleotides matching TRBD1. The chain's CDR3 is CASSYGQGSVLF. In DNA form, the CDR3 reads TGTGCCAGTAGTTACGGACAGGGGTCAGTGTTATTT.